The T cell receptor (beta chain) described here comes from a study of cytomegalovirus exposure and HLA in healthy donors. CDR1 and CDR2 from the germline V gene are MNHNS and SASEGT. The CDR3 covers 15 residues. The V gene end was trimmed by 6 bases and the J gene end by 5 bases; junction bases not matched to a gene: 9. In its sample, this clone was seen many times. Vbeta (60) and Jbeta (13) primers were used in the PCR. Only in-frame clones appear in the TCRdb table, and some are missing; sequencing was by immunoSEQ multiplex PCR. The sample includes under 300,000 clones, about nine tenths of them seen just once.

This chain uses TRBV6-1 with TRBJ2-2; 7 bases match TRBD1. The origin of this receptor is a man in his forties in good health and CMV-seropositive. The sequencing sample was made of PBMCs. CDR3 coding DNA: TGTGCCAGCAGCGCCACAGGGGAACAAACCGGGGAGCTGTTTTTT. Amino acids: CASSATGEQTGELFF.